This T cell receptor (beta chain) was profiled in a study of STAT5B mutations in CD4+ large granular lymphocyte leukemia. Looking at the study overall: Among healthy controls, a particular HLA allele went with more CDR3 'QG' motifs.

Buffy coats from healthy blood donors served as controls. The table came from immunoSEQ multiplex PCR; TCRdb's copy has only in-frame clones and leaves some out. The sample consists of about 48,000 clones, around 70% of them appearing once. Study-level findings and limits: Data were not HLA-matched across samples.

Regarding this clone: Antigen specificity is unknown.

The CDR3 contains 14 residues. In germline, CDR1 is GTSNPN, CDR2 SVGIG (reference sequence). V lost 3 bases and J lost 4, with 14 bases in between. The clonotype was recovered from a human donor in good health. Sequences were obtained from CD4+ T cells from blood buffy coats. J is TRBJ2-3 and V is TRBV30, with D perhaps matching TRBD2 (7 bases). DNA for the CDR3: TGTGCCTGGAGGGTGGGAGGGGGAGCAGATACGCAGTATTTT. This gives the protein CAWRVGGGADTQYF. The full variable domain, its missing parts supplied by reference TRBV30 and TRBJ2-3, is SQTIHQWPATLVQPVGSPLSLECTVEGTSNPNLYWYRQAAGRGLQLLFYSVGIGQISSEVPQNLSASRPQDRQFILSSKKLLLSDSGFYLCAWRVGGGADTQYFGPGTRLTVL.